One and the same sample provided the 11 T cell receptor beta chains below, sequenced in a study of PD-L1 blockade in urothelial cancer. This table comes from immunoSEQ multiplex PCR, and its TCRdb copy is limited to in-frame clones, with some not included. The sample holds around 40,000 clones, around nine tenths seen once. This specimen consisted of PBMCs, obtained around atezolizumab (anti-PD-L1) treatment. Receptors were obtained from a man in his 60s with urothelial cancer.

The chain is built from TRBV5-1 and TRBJ1-1; TRBD1 agrees at 11 bases. With V trimmed by 3 bases and J by 3 bases, 1 base remained unmatched. Germline V lookup: CDR1 SGHRS, CDR2 YFSETQ. This CDR3 is built from 14 residues. The CDR3 nucleotides read TGCGCCAGCAGCTCGGGACAGGGGGACACTGAAGCTTTCTTT. Amino acid sequence: CASSSGQGDTEAFF.

The J gene is TRBJ2-3, the V gene TRBV27, with 7 bases that match TRBD1. This CDR3 spans 13 amino acids. The V gene end was trimmed by 5 bases and the J gene end by 4 bases; junction bases not matched to a gene: 3. The germline CDR1 and CDR2 sequences are MNHEY and SMNVEV (reference sequence). The CDR3 DNA sequence: TGTGCCAGCAGTCGACAGGGCCCAGATACGCAGTATTTT. The encoded protein is CASSRQGPDTQYF.

The V gene is TRBV7-6, the J gene TRBJ2-4, with D perhaps matching TRBD1 (7 bases). V was cut by 4 bases and J by 8 bases, with 21 bases left in between. There are 16 residues in the CDR3. Germline assignment: CDR1 SGHVS and CDR2 FNYEAQ. CDR3 bases: TGTGCCAGCAGCTCCCATGGCAGGGGGGAGGTGGACATTCAGTACTTC. Translated, it gives CASSSHGRGEVDIQYF. Supplemented by reference TRBV7-6 and TRBJ2-4, the full variable domain reads GAGVSQSPRYKVTKRGQDVALRCDPISGHVSLYWYRQALGQGPEFLTYFNYEAQQDKSGLPNDRFSAERPEGSISTLTIQRTEQRDSAMYRCASSSHGRGEVDIQYFGAGTRLSVL.

The gene calls are TRBV10-1 and TRBJ1-5, with 9 bases lining up with TRBD1. The ends lost 6 bases at V and 6 bases at J; junction bases unmatched: 6. There are 14 residues in the CDR3. Germline CDR1 reads WNHNN; CDR2 reads SYGVQD (reference sequence). CDR3 in DNA: TGCGCCAGCAGAATACAGGGGGCTAGTCAGCCCCAGCATTTT. This sequence encodes CASRIQGASQPQHF.

Details on this clone: Other DNA variants within this sample encode the same CDR3. Here the CDR3 reads CASSERGGEGETQYF. CDR3 sequence (DNA): TGTGCCAGCAGCGAGCGGGGAGGTGAGGGGGAGACCCAGTACTTC. The V gene is TRBV9, the J gene TRBJ2-5, with TRBD2 matching 7 bases. Losses at the gene ends were 3 bases for V and 5 bases for J; bases not matched to a gene: 10. This CDR3 is 15 amino acids long. Germline-derived CDR1 and CDR2 are SGDLS and YYNGEE.

Notes on this clone: At one of its ends the junction is not consistent with the germline gene, which may arise from a read error. This sequence joins TRBV6-4 and TRBJ2-6, with D tentatively TRBD2 (5 bases). Germline values: CDR1 MRHNA, CDR2 SNTAGT. This CDR3 has 19 residues. The DNA of the CDR3 is TGTGCCAGCAGTGACCCCAAGAGGGATCTTCTCTCTGGCGCCAACGTCCTGACTTTC. It translates to CASSDPKRDLLSGANVLTF.

V and J are TRBV5-4 and TRBJ2-2; 7 nucleotides align to TRBD2. The V gene's germline CDR1 is SGHNT and CDR2 YYREEE (reference sequence). J was trimmed by 5 bases and V by 6 bases; bases with no gene match: 7. This CDR3 comprises 14 residues. This CDR3 reads CASNLGAGTGELFF. Here the CDR3 DNA reads TGTGCCAGCAACCTCGGAGCGGGGACCGGGGAGCTGTTTTTT.

The chain employs TRBV7-2 and TRBJ2-5; D is ambiguous. CDR3 length: 14 residues. Germline loops: CDR1 SGHTA, CDR2 FQGNSA. The ends were cut back, 5 bases at V and 5 bases at J, with 15 bases in the middle. CDR3 sequence: CASSPTDVGETQYF. The CDR3 DNA sequence: TGTGCCAGCAGCCCCACTGACGTCGGGGAGACCCAGTACTTC.

The chain joins TRBV5-6 to TRBJ2-5; 9 bases agree with TRBD2. CDR1 is SGHDT and CDR2 is YYEEEE in the germline V gene. Trimming cost V 2 bases and J 5 bases; bases outside gene matches: 7. The CDR3 length is 15 residues. DNA for the CDR3: TGTGCCAGCAGCTTCCCAGCGGGGGGTGGGGAGACCCAGTACTTC. Its translation: CASSFPAGGGETQYF.

J is TRBJ2-3 and V is TRBV10-3; TRBD2 is a possible D gene (5 bases). CDR3 length: 12 residues. Trimming removed 5 bases from V and 6 bases from J, with 9 bases in between. The V gene's germline CDR1 is ENHRY and CDR2 SYGVKD. In DNA, the CDR3 is TGTGCCATCAGTTCCCCGGGGGATACGCAGTATTTT. This codes for CAISSPGDTQYF.

The CDR3 DNA follows: TGTGCCAGCAGCCTATGGGCAGGGACAGGGAGGGATCAGCCCCAGCATTTT. Protein: CASSLWAGTGRDQPQHF. J is TRBJ1-5 and V is TRBV28; 9 bases map to TRBD1. The CDR3 runs 17 residues. With 6 bases clipped from V and 5 bases from J, the junction kept 14 bases outside the gene matches. Germline CDR1 reads MDHEN; CDR2 reads SYDVKM.